Listed below are T cell receptor beta chains from one sample, sequenced in a study of neurological immune-mediated disorders. One entry per CDR3 protein, called by TCRdb with MiXCR from the 5' RACE reads. Among 70,000 to 95,000 distinct CDR3 sequences listed, about 13% were seen once. Sequenced sample: PBMCs. All receptors come from a female donor with HTLV-1-associated myelopathy (HAM/TSP). CDR3s leave out the opening cysteine and the closing phenylalanine or tryptophan.

j_call | v_call | cdr3_aa
TRBJ1-5 | TRBV20-1 | SATNGQASQVPQH
TRBJ2-7 | TRBV19 | ASSIARGYEQY
TRBJ1-2 | TRBV28 | ASSLFQDAYGYT
TRBJ1-5 | TRBV27 | ASSPRTGDNQPQH
TRBJ2-3 | TRBV10-3 | AISESSSRPITDTQY
TRBJ2-4 | TRBV28 | ASSSAEDGVAKNIQY
TRBJ2-3 | TRBV5-1 | ASSLGLVTSTDTQY
TRBJ1-6 | TRBV20-1 | SGFQWNYYNSPLH
TRBJ1-1 | TRBV12-3/TRBV12-4 | ASSRTENTEAF
TRBJ2-7 | TRBV20-1 | SARVFRTDTSGGAHEQY
TRBJ2-6 | TRBV4-2 | ASSREPGQGAVGANVLT
TRBJ2-2 | TRBV5-1 | ASTLGEESTGELF
TRBJ2-3 | TRBV10-2 | ASSEGMTSTDTQY
TRBJ2-5 | TRBV6-1 | ASSPTRTGEETQY
TRBJ1-2 | TRBV4-1 | ASSQGTGPPFFNGYT
TRBJ1-6 | TRBV6-2/TRBV6-3 | ASSYSTLQGVNSPLH
TRBJ1-5 | TRBV28 | ATRSGGGNQPQH
TRBJ2-3 | TRBV12-3/TRBV12-4 | ASRGPIQPRPDTQY
TRBJ1-1 | TRBV11-2 | ASRTSGTEVAF
TRBJ2-3 | TRBV5-1 | ASSGGQGNTDTQY
TRBJ2-3 | TRBV9 | ASSADRASDTQY
TRBJ2-2 | TRBV29-1 | SVRQAAGTGELF
TRBJ2-3 | TRBV9 | ASGASDTQY
TRBJ2-7 | TRBV12-3/TRBV12-4 | ASSLQGVGFEQY
TRBJ2-2 | TRBV4-1 | ASSQERLSNTGELF
TRBJ2-3 | TRBV6-6 | ASTGATDTQY
TRBJ2-7 | TRBV4-1 | ASSQGRGKDYEQY
TRBJ1-1 | TRBV5-1 | ASSSQGADTEAF
TRBJ2-2 | TRBV12-5 | ASGLVSDGTGNTGELF
TRBJ1-2 | TRBV7-9 | ASSPQGHYGYT
TRBJ1-1 | TRBV7-9 | ASSLAGTGMGEAF
TRBJ2-7 | TRBV6-1 | ASRGPLEEQY
TRBJ2-3 | TRBV29-1 | SVQLAGETDTQY
TRBJ2-7 | TRBV4-2 | ASSPRGGGSYEQY
TRBJ1-6 | TRBV5-1 | ASTPGQPGPNSPLH
TRBJ2-3 | TRBV5-1 | ASSFWTTTDTQY
TRBJ2-1 | TRBV2 | ASRTGWTGNEQF
TRBJ2-3 | TRBV14 | ASSLHAGLRTDTQY
TRBJ2-1 | TRBV5-1 | ASSLTLAGGRNEQF
TRBJ2-3 | TRBV20-1 | SASFTDTQY